What follows are 12 T cell receptor beta chains derived from one specimen sequenced in a study of blood T cell repertoires in COVID-19. Measured with immunoSEQ multiplex PCR; TCRdb has only the in-frame clones, and not every one. Among roughly 90,000 clones listed, about 85% were seen once. Specimen: peripheral blood. Receptors originate from an elderly woman with COVID-19, enrolled during active disease.

The CDR3 nucleotides are TGTGCCAGCAGCACTCCGGGACAGGGGAGTAGGGAGCAGTACTTC. Translating it yields CASSTPGQGSREQYF. The rearrangement uses TRBV28 and TRBJ2-7; 10 positions match TRBD1. Looked up from germline, CDR1 is MDHEN and CDR2 is SYDVKM. This CDR3 region has 15 residues. J lost 7 bases, V lost 6 bases, and 12 bases had no gene match. The full variable domain, its missing parts supplied by reference TRBV28 and TRBJ2-7, is DVKVTQSSRYLVKRTGEKVFLECVQDMDHENMFWYRQDPGLGLRLIYFSYDVKMKEKGDIPEGYSVSREKKERFSLILESASTNQTSMYLCASSTPGQGSREQYFGPGTRLTVT.

V and J are TRBV29-1 and TRBJ2-7; 8 bases are a match to TRBD1. The CDR3 covers 13 residues. Germline-derived CDR1 and CDR2 are SQVTM and ANQGSEA. The junction had 3 bases not matched to a gene; V was cut back by 2 bases and J by 3 bases. The CDR3 here is CSVEYRGDYEQYF. CDR3 bases: TGCAGCGTTGAATACAGGGGGGACTACGAGCAGTACTTC.

This clone has just one count. The V gene is TRBV5-1, the J gene TRBJ2-1, with 7 bases identical to TRBD2. Germline V gene data show CDR1 as SGHRS and CDR2 as YFSETQ. V shed 4 bases, J shed 1 base, and the junction held 8 bases outside the gene matches. The CDR3 loop spans 16 amino acids. CDR3 nucleotides: TGCGCCAGCAGCCCCACCCTAGCGGTGTCCTACAATGAGCAGTTCTTC. The encoded protein is CASSPTLAVSYNEQFF. Full variable domain (outside the CDR3, taken from reference TRBV5-1 and TRBJ2-1): KAGVTQTPRYLIKTRGQQVTLSCSPISGHRSVSWYQQTPGQGLQFLFEYFSETQRNKGNFPGRFSGRQFSNSRSEMNVSTLELGDSALYLCASSPTLAVSYNEQFFGPGTRLTVL.

The chain carries TRBV11-1 and TRBJ1-1; D is perhaps TRBD1 (6 bases). Germline loops: CDR1 SGHAT, CDR2 FQDESV (reference sequence). Trimming removed 5 bases at V and 2 bases at J, with 9 bases between. The CDR3 consists of 13 residues. This CDR3 reads CASSGQFNTEAFF. CDR3 coding DNA: TGTGCCAGCAGCGGACAGTTTAACACTGAAGCTTTCTTT.

The chain uses TRBV3-1 (or the pseudogene TRBV3-2) and TRBJ1-5, with TRBD1 as a possible D gene (6 bases). V was clipped by 4 bases and J by 3 bases, with 10 bases between them. Germline lookup yields CDR1 LGHDT and CDR2 YNNKEL (reference sequence). The length of the CDR3 is 14 residues. This CDR3 reads CASSRWTDNQPQHF. In nucleotides, the CDR3 is TGTGCCAGCAGCCGGTGGACAGACAATCAGCCCCAGCATTTT.

The chain recombines TRBV7-6 with TRBJ2-5, with D maybe TRBD2 (5 bases). V dropped 4 bases and J dropped 7 bases, with 13 bases sitting between them. Germline V gives CDR1 SGHVS, CDR2 FNYEAQ. CDR3 size: 13 residues. CDR3: CASSSRGSGTQYF. The CDR3 DNA reads as TGTGCCAGCAGCTCACGGGGTTCCGGGACCCAGTACTTC.

This sequence joins TRBV5-1 and TRBJ2-4; TRBD2 aligns across 10 bases. The V gene's germline CDR1 is SGHRS and CDR2 YFSETQ. After removal of 3 bases from V and 6 bases from J, the junction contained 9 bases not matched to a gene. The CDR3 has 16 amino acids. CDR3 protein: CASSYSGRTLGNIQYF. The DNA for the CDR3 is TGCGCCAGCAGCTATAGCGGGAGGACTCTCGGAAACATTCAGTACTTC.

J is TRBJ1-6 and V is TRBV5-1; perhaps TRBD1 as D (5 bases). CDR1 SGHRS and CDR2 YFSETQ come from the germline V gene. The germline V and J ends were trimmed by 3 bases and 5 bases, with 9 bases remaining between them. The CDR3 spans 14 residues. CDR3 sequence reads: CASSSQGNNSPLHF. DNA of the CDR3: TGCGCCAGCAGCTCCCAGGGTAATAATTCACCCCTCCACTTT.

V and J are TRBV21-1 and TRBJ2-7; the D segment call TRBD2 is taken from the table without a DNA check. TRBV21-1 is marked as a pseudogene. The CDR3 contains 15 residues. CDR3 loop: CASSRRPSSTNEQYF. In nucleotides, the CDR3 is TGTGCCAGCAGCCGCCGGCCTTCCTCGACTAACGAGCAGTACTTC.

This clone was recorded a few times. The chain joins TRBV2 to TRBJ2-4; 7 bases fit TRBD1. The CDR3 has 11 residues. CDR1 is SNHLY and CDR2 is FYNNEI in the germline V gene. Unmatched junction bases numbered 10, after V lost 8 bases and J lost 15 bases. In nucleotides, the CDR3 is TGTGCCAGCCGAGGGGACAGTGACTCGTACTTC. This translates into CASRGDSDSYF.

The gene calls are TRBV18 and TRBJ1-2; a possible D gene is TRBD1 (5 bases). With 3 bases removed from V and 2 bases from J, the gap between germline ends came to 7 bases. The CDR3 loop spans 13 amino acids. Germline assignment: CDR1 KGHSH and CDR2 LQKENI. The CDR3 nucleotides read TGTGCCAGCTCACCGGACACCAACTATGGCTACACCTTC. This codes for CASSPDTNYGYTF.

The chain employs TRBV4-1 and TRBJ2-3, with 7 bases that match TRBD2. CDR3 length: 15 amino acids. Germline loops: CDR1 MGHRA, CDR2 YSYEKL. J gave up 7 bases and V 2 bases, and 9 bases lay outside the gene matches. CDR3 sequence reads: CASSQRGGPGNTQYF. DNA of the CDR3: TGCGCCAGCAGCCAAAGGGGAGGGCCGGGGAATACGCAGTATTTT.